This TCR beta chain derives from a study of Graves' ophthalmopathy and Graves' hyperthyroidism. Notes on the study in general: Ophthalmopathy progression was predicted by the model at roughly 69% sensitivity and 72.22% specificity.

V dropped 5 bases and J dropped 5; count of bases not matched to a gene: 10. Looked up from germline, CDR1 is SGHRS and CDR2 is YFSETQ. The CDR3 is 15 amino acids. In regard to this clonotype: As yet, its antigen is unknown.

Beta-chain TCR CDR3 regions were amplified from RNA transcripts. In the first round, RT-PCR was carried out with HTBI primers, and a multiplex PCR formed the second round. TCRdb ran MiXCR on the multiplex PCR reads and lists one entry per CDR3 protein. The data hold hundreds of thousands of distinct CDR3 sequences, with 20% to 25% observed a single time. This TCR was sampled from a woman aged 18-29 years with stable Graves' hyperthyroidism. Some clones in this sample may be carry-over from other donors' samples. This sequence joins TRBV5-1 and TRBJ2-7, with 10 bases identical to TRBD1. The sequencing input was peripheral blood. CDR3 bases: TGCGCCAGCAGGCAAACCGGGACAGGGGCCAACGAGCAGTACTTC. Its translation: CASRQTGTGANEQYF.